Listed below are T cell receptor beta chains from one sample, sequenced in a study of T-cell reconstitution after alpha-beta-depleted transplantation in children. TCRdb recomputed calls from the PCR reads with MiXCR, one row per CDR3 protein. Among more than 200,000 distinct CDR3 sequences, more than 20% were seen once, and the ten largest hold about 5%. The sample here was PBMCs, mostly from graft donor cells, taken 360 days after TCRalphabeta/CD19-depleted stem cell transplant. The receptor source for this set is a female patient between 2 and 15 years old who had a stem cell transplant for congenital amegakaryocytic thrombocytopenia, so the T cells may come from the graft donor. Each CDR3 is given with its conserved first and last residue. A D gene is named only where the DNA matches it firmly. The listing skips clone size in some rows; elsewhere it reads once, few, many or a size class.

v_gene: TRBV12-3/TRBV12-4
d_gene: TRBD2
abundance: many
j_gene: TRBJ2-1
CDR3aa: CASSRSGGAWDEQFF
CDR3nt: TGTGCCAGCAGCCGTAGCGGGGGGGCTTGGGATGAGCAGTTCTTC

v_gene: TRBV11-2
d_gene: TRBD2
abundance: many
j_gene: TRBJ2-2
CDR3aa: CASSSLRGLAGVTGELFF
CDR3nt: TGTGCCAGCAGCTCTCTCAGGGGACTAGCGGGAGTTACCGGGGAGCTGTTTTTT

v_gene: TRBV12-3/TRBV12-4
d_gene: .
abundance: .
j_gene: TRBJ2-5
CDR3aa: CASSFHGRETQYF
CDR3nt: TGTGCCAGCAGTTTTCATGGGCGAGAGACCCAGTACTTC

v_gene: TRBV5-1
d_gene: TRBD1
abundance: few
j_gene: TRBJ1-4
CDR3aa: CASSAGQGEKLFF
CDR3nt: TGCGCCAGCAGCGCCGGACAGGGAGAAAAACTGTTTTTT

v_gene: TRBV4-2
d_gene: .
abundance: few
j_gene: TRBJ2-3
CDR3aa: CASSRRGTDTQYF
CDR3nt: TGTGCCAGCAGCCGACGGGGGACAGATACGCAGTATTTT

v_gene: TRBV5-1
d_gene: TRBD2
abundance: many
j_gene: TRBJ2-5
CDR3aa: CASSPTGAGGQQETQYF
CDR3nt: TGCGCCAGCAGCCCCACTGGGGCGGGGGGACAACAAGAGACCCAGTACTTC

v_gene: TRBV12-3/TRBV12-4
d_gene: .
abundance: once
j_gene: TRBJ2-2
CDR3aa: CASSLDQEVGELFF
CDR3nt: TGTGCCAGCAGTTTAGACCAGGAGGTCGGGGAGCTGTTTTTT

v_gene: TRBV28
d_gene: .
abundance: .
j_gene: TRBJ1-6
CDR3aa: CASSSPGEGVNSPLHF
CDR3nt: TGTGCCAGCAGTTCCCCTGGGGAGGGGGTGAATTCACCCCTCCACTTT

v_gene: TRBV20-1
d_gene: TRBD2
abundance: .
j_gene: TRBJ2-2
CDR3aa: CSARDVEGGQDGELFF
CDR3nt: TGCAGTGCTAGAGATGTGGAGGGAGGGCAGGACGGGGAGCTGTTTTTT

v_gene: TRBV12-3/TRBV12-4
d_gene: TRBD2
abundance: .
j_gene: TRBJ2-1
CDR3aa: CASSTTSGRGYNEQFF
CDR3nt: TGTGCCAGCAGTACGACTAGCGGGAGGGGGTACAATGAGCAGTTCTTC

v_gene: TRBV7-9
d_gene: TRBD2
abundance: .
j_gene: TRBJ2-5
CDR3aa: CASSAPGLAEETQYF
CDR3nt: TGTGCCAGCAGCGCCCCGGGACTAGCGGAAGAGACCCAGTACTTC

v_gene: TRBV6-5
d_gene: .
abundance: .
j_gene: TRBJ2-1
CDR3aa: CASSYTRRSSYNEQFF
CDR3nt: TGTGCCAGCAGTTACACGCGTCGCAGCTCCTACAATGAGCAGTTCTTC

v_gene: TRBV29-1
d_gene: .
abundance: few
j_gene: TRBJ2-7
CDR3aa: CSEDSSYEQYF
CDR3nt: TGCAGCGAAGACAGCTCCTACGAGCAGTACTTC

v_gene: TRBV12-3/TRBV12-4
d_gene: .
abundance: many
j_gene: TRBJ1-5
CDR3aa: CASSRGENQPQHF
CDR3nt: TGTGCCAGCAGCAGGGGTGAGAATCAGCCCCAGCATTTT

v_gene: TRBV5-1
d_gene: .
abundance: many
j_gene: TRBJ2-5
CDR3aa: CASSLLRGTQYF
CDR3nt: TGCGCCAGCAGCTTACTTCGCGGGACCCAGTACTTC

v_gene: TRBV19
d_gene: .
abundance: .
j_gene: TRBJ2-3
CDR3aa: CASRQGRGDTQYF
CDR3nt: TGTGCCAGTAGACAGGGGAGGGGAGATACGCAGTATTTT

v_gene: TRBV12-3/TRBV12-4
d_gene: .
abundance: many
j_gene: TRBJ2-2
CDR3aa: CASSLNGELFF
CDR3nt: TGTGCCAGCAGTTTGAACGGGGAGCTGTTTTTT

v_gene: TRBV10-3
d_gene: TRBD2
abundance: few
j_gene: TRBJ2-5
CDR3aa: CAIGTGTSGGVQETQYF
CDR3nt: TGTGCCATCGGAACCGGGACTAGCGGGGGGGTCCAAGAGACCCAGTACTTC

v_gene: TRBV5-1
d_gene: TRBD1
abundance: .
j_gene: TRBJ2-3
CDR3aa: CASSLGQGSTDTQYF
CDR3nt: TGCGCCAGCAGCTTGGGACAGGGCAGCACAGATACGCAGTATTTT

v_gene: TRBV20-1
d_gene: TRBD1
abundance: few
j_gene: TRBJ2-5
CDR3aa: CSAGDRPETQYF
CDR3nt: TGCAGTGCTGGGGACAGACCAGAGACCCAGTACTTC

v_gene: TRBV28
d_gene: .
abundance: few
j_gene: TRBJ2-7
CDR3aa: CASIPTGSYEQYF
CDR3nt: TGTGCCAGCATCCCCACGGGCTCCTACGAGCAGTACTTC

v_gene: TRBV4-1
d_gene: TRBD2
abundance: .
j_gene: TRBJ2-1
CDR3aa: CASSQVTSGSFEQFF
CDR3nt: TGCGCCAGCAGCCAAGTAACTAGCGGGAGTTTTGAGCAGTTCTTC

v_gene: TRBV6-5
d_gene: TRBD1
abundance: .
j_gene: TRBJ2-1
CDR3aa: CASSYEGAAYNEQFF
CDR3nt: TGTGCCAGCAGTTATGAGGGGGCAGCTTACAATGAGCAGTTCTTC

v_gene: TRBV5-1
d_gene: TRBD1
abundance: few
j_gene: TRBJ2-7
CDR3aa: CASSEGQGLAYEQYF
CDR3nt: TGCGCCAGCAGCGAGGGACAGGGTCTCGCCTACGAGCAGTACTTC

v_gene: TRBV5-4
d_gene: TRBD2
abundance: .
j_gene: TRBJ2-1
CDR3aa: CASSAVTSGGSNEQFF
CDR3nt: TGTGCCAGCAGCGCAGTGACTAGCGGGGGAAGTAATGAGCAGTTCTTC

v_gene: TRBV10-3
d_gene: .
abundance: .
j_gene: TRBJ2-3
CDR3aa: CAISGGPSTDTQYF
CDR3nt: TGTGCCATCAGTGGGGGACCTAGCACAGATACGCAGTATTTT

v_gene: TRBV5-5
d_gene: .
abundance: few
j_gene: TRBJ2-5
CDR3aa: CASSLARQETQYF
CDR3nt: TGTGCCAGCAGCTTGGCCAGGCAAGAGACCCAGTACTTC

v_gene: TRBV7-9
d_gene: TRBD1
abundance: .
j_gene: TRBJ1-2
CDR3aa: CASSLAHFGTGDGYTF
CDR3nt: TGTGCCAGCAGCTTAGCCCACTTTGGGACAGGGGATGGCTACACCTTC

v_gene: TRBV4-2
d_gene: .
abundance: few
j_gene: TRBJ2-5
CDR3aa: CASSQEVTGPWETQYF
CDR3nt: TGTGCCAGCAGCCAAGAAGTTACTGGGCCGTGGGAGACCCAGTACTTC

v_gene: TRBV12-3/TRBV12-4
d_gene: TRBD2
abundance: .
j_gene: TRBJ2-3
CDR3aa: CASSTTSGGLTQYF
CDR3nt: TGTGCCAGCAGCACAACTAGCGGAGGGCTAACGCAGTATTTT

v_gene: TRBV9
d_gene: TRBD1
abundance: .
j_gene: TRBJ2-1
CDR3aa: CASTKGAGGWNEQFF
CDR3nt: TGTGCCAGCACCAAGGGGGCAGGGGGCTGGAATGAGCAGTTCTTC

v_gene: TRBV4-2
d_gene: .
abundance: few
j_gene: TRBJ2-7
CDR3aa: CASSQDPDYEQYF
CDR3nt: TGTGCCAGCAGCCAAGATCCCGACTACGAGCAGTACTTC

v_gene: TRBV5-1
d_gene: TRBD2
abundance: many
j_gene: TRBJ2-3
CDR3aa: CASSPTTSGVTDTQYF
CDR3nt: TGCGCCAGCAGCCCCACGACTAGCGGGGTCACAGATACGCAGTATTTT

v_gene: TRBV5-5
d_gene: .
abundance: few
j_gene: TRBJ2-1
CDR3aa: CASSLPAIEQFF
CDR3nt: TGTGCCAGCAGCTTGCCGGCTATCGAGCAGTTCTTC

v_gene: TRBV12-3/TRBV12-4
d_gene: .
abundance: .
j_gene: TRBJ2-3
CDR3aa: CASSFRFAVSTDTQYF
CDR3nt: TGTGCCAGCAGTTTCAGATTCGCGGTTAGCACAGATACGCAGTATTTT

v_gene: TRBV5-5
d_gene: .
abundance: .
j_gene: TRBJ2-5
CDR3aa: CASSLAGTPPGQETQYF
CDR3nt: TGTGCCAGCAGCTTGGCCGGGACACCCCCCGGCCAAGAGACCCAGTACTTC

v_gene: TRBV20-1
d_gene: TRBD1
abundance: few
j_gene: TRBJ2-3
CDR3aa: CSARAGQGADTQYF
CDR3nt: TGCAGTGCTAGAGCCGGACAGGGAGCAGATACGCAGTATTTT

v_gene: TRBV3-1
d_gene: .
abundance: few
j_gene: TRBJ2-3
CDR3aa: CASSHLTVSTDTQYF
CDR3nt: TGTGCCAGCAGCCATCTGACCGTTAGCACAGATACGCAGTATTTT

v_gene: TRBV29-1
d_gene: .
abundance: many
j_gene: TRBJ2-2
CDR3aa: CSARAHPNTGELFF
CDR3nt: TGCAGCGCCCGCGCCCACCCGAACACCGGGGAGCTGTTTTTT

v_gene: TRBV7-2
d_gene: .
abundance: .
j_gene: TRBJ1-6
CDR3aa: CASSLAPGGRSPLHF
CDR3nt: TGTGCCAGCAGCTTAGCCCCCGGGGGTAGGTCACCCCTCCACTTT

v_gene: TRBV20-1
d_gene: .
abundance: few
j_gene: TRBJ1-5
CDR3aa: CSVRGYSNQPQHF
CDR3nt: TGCAGTGTCAGGGGATATAGCAATCAGCCCCAGCATTTT

v_gene: TRBV5-5
d_gene: TRBD1
abundance: .
j_gene: TRBJ1-1
CDR3aa: CASNRQGNTEAFF
CDR3nt: TGTGCCAGTAACAGACAGGGCAACACTGAAGCTTTCTTT

v_gene: TRBV2
d_gene: .
abundance: few
j_gene: TRBJ1-3
CDR3aa: CASSEGGNTIYF
CDR3nt: TGTGCCAGCAGTGAGGGGGGAAACACCATATATTTT

v_gene: TRBV7-2
d_gene: .
abundance: few
j_gene: TRBJ2-1
CDR3aa: CASSTRVVWTWDEQFF
CDR3nt: TGTGCCAGCAGCACCAGGGTCGTCTGGACGTGGGATGAGCAGTTCTTC

v_gene: TRBV21-1
d_gene: .
abundance: .
j_gene: TRBJ1-5
CDR3aa: CACTKSTVGQPQHF
CDR3nt: TGTGCCTGTACGAAGAGTACAGTTGGACAGCCCCAGCATTTT

v_gene: TRBV20-1
d_gene: TRBD1
abundance: .
j_gene: TRBJ2-5
CDR3aa: CSARGIRDRRAQETQYF
CDR3nt: TGCAGTGCTAGGGGTATCCGGGACAGGAGAGCCCAAGAGACCCAGTACTTC

v_gene: TRBV28
d_gene: .
abundance: .
j_gene: TRBJ2-7
CDR3aa: CASSPRRVYEQYF
CDR3nt: TGTGCCAGCAGTCCCCGGAGGGTCTACGAGCAGTACTTC

v_gene: TRBV20-1
d_gene: TRBD2
abundance: .
j_gene: TRBJ2-2
CDR3aa: CSARRGGANTGELFF
CDR3nt: TGCAGTGCTAGACGCGGGGGGGCGAACACCGGGGAGCTGTTTTTT

v_gene: TRBV20-1
d_gene: TRBD1
abundance: .
j_gene: TRBJ1-5
CDR3aa: CSAREDRRPNQPQHF
CDR3nt: TGCAGTGCTAGAGAGGACAGGAGGCCCAATCAGCCCCAGCATTTT

v_gene: TRBV28
d_gene: TRBD2
abundance: .
j_gene: TRBJ2-3
CDR3aa: CASSFGLAGGPLIADTQYF
CDR3nt: TGTGCCAGCAGTTTCGGACTAGCGGGAGGGCCATTGATTGCAGATACGCAGTATTTT

v_gene: TRBV6-1
d_gene: .
abundance: .
j_gene: TRBJ1-5
CDR3aa: CASERVGTHQPQHF
CDR3nt: TGTGCCAGCGAGCGCGTTGGAACACATCAGCCCCAGCATTTT

v_gene: TRBV5-1
d_gene: .
abundance: .
j_gene: TRBJ2-3
CDR3aa: CASSLDPQVTDTQYF
CDR3nt: TGCGCCAGCAGCTTGGACCCACAGGTTACAGATACGCAGTATTTT

v_gene: TRBV30
d_gene: .
abundance: .
j_gene: TRBJ2-7
CDR3aa: CAWSPELGYEQYF
CDR3nt: TGTGCCTGGTCCCCGGAGCTGGGCTACGAGCAGTACTTC

v_gene: TRBV5-6
d_gene: TRBD1
abundance: .
j_gene: TRBJ2-1
CDR3aa: CASSWTGYNEQFF
CDR3nt: TGTGCCAGCAGCTGGACAGGTTACAATGAGCAGTTCTTC

v_gene: TRBV29-1
d_gene: .
abundance: many
j_gene: TRBJ1-2
CDR3aa: CSVEPGRGTGYTF
CDR3nt: TGCAGCGTTGAACCGGGACGGGGGACCGGCTACACCTTC

v_gene: TRBV7-2
d_gene: .
abundance: few
j_gene: TRBJ2-2
CDR3aa: CASSLARARGSGELFF
CDR3nt: TGTGCCAGCAGCTTAGCCCGGGCCAGGGGTTCCGGGGAGCTGTTTTTT

v_gene: TRBV4-3
d_gene: TRBD2
abundance: few
j_gene: TRBJ2-1
CDR3aa: CASSQDLAGGPSEQFF
CDR3nt: TGCGCCAGCAGCCAAGATTTAGCGGGAGGGCCCAGTGAGCAGTTCTTC

v_gene: TRBV7-9
d_gene: .
abundance: many
j_gene: TRBJ2-3
CDR3aa: CASSLGWGDTQYF
CDR3nt: TGTGCCAGCAGCTTGGGCTGGGGGGATACGCAGTATTTT

v_gene: TRBV7-2
d_gene: TRBD2
abundance: few
j_gene: TRBJ2-5
CDR3aa: CASSYLTSGRAQTQYF
CDR3nt: TGTGCCAGCAGCTACCTTACTAGCGGGAGGGCCCAGACCCAGTACTTC

v_gene: TRBV4-1
d_gene: TRBD1
abundance: .
j_gene: TRBJ2-5
CDR3aa: CASSPRGPEETQYF
CDR3nt: TGCGCCAGCAGCCCTAGGGGGCCTGAAGAGACCCAGTACTTC